The T cell receptor (beta chain) described here comes from a study of graft-versus-host responses after intestinal transplantation. Whole-study context: Every recipient had anti-thymocyte globulin induction and about three years of tacrolimus plus steroids. Study-wide findings and caveats: Clonal ratios of graft-versus-host to host-versus-graft in allografts were high for patients exhibiting graft-donor T cell macrochimerism.

Assay: immunoSEQ multiplex PCR; the TCRdb copy retains only in-frame clones and omits some. The sample holds 29,000 or so clones, just under 95% seen once. To note about this clone: Its antigen is unidentified.

Per germline, CDR1 SEHNR and CDR2 FQNEAQ (reference sequence). CDR3 size: 13 residues. V lost 3 bases and J lost 9, with 12 bases in between. Source: PBMCs, taken approximately 66 days after intestinal transplant. The origin of this receptor is a human patient who received an intestinal transplant, so some T cells may come from the graft donor. V is TRBV7-9 and J is TRBJ2-1, with D tentatively TRBD2 (6 bases). As DNA, the CDR3 is TGTGCCAGCAGCTTCGGGAGCGTTGCTGAGCAGTTCTTC. Its protein product is CASSFGSVAEQFF. Full variable domain (outside the CDR3, taken from reference TRBV7-9 and TRBJ2-1): DTGVSQNPRHKITKRGQNVTFRCDPISEHNRLYWYRQTLGQGPEFLTYFQNEAQLEKSRLLSDRFSAERPKGSFSTLEIQRTEQGDSAMYLCASSFGSVAEQFFGPGTRLTVL.